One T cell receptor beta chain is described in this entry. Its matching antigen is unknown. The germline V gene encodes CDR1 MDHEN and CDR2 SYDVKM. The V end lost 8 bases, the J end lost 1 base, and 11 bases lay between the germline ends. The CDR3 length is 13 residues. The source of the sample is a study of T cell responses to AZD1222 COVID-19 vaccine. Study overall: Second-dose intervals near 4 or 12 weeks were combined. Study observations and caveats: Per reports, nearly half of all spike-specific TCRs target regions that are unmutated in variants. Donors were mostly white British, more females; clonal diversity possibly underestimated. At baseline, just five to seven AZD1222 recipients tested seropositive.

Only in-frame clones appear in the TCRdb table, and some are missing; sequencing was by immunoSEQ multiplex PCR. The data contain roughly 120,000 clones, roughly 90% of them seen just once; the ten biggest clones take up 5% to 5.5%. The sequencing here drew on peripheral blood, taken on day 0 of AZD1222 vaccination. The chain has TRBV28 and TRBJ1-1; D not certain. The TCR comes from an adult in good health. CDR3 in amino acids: CASFPNSNTEAFF. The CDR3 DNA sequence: TGTGCCAGCTTCCCCAATTCGAACACTGAAGCTTTCTTT. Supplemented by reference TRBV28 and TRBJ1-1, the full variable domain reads DVKVTQSSRYLVKRTGEKVFLECVQDMDHENMFWYRQDPGLGLRLIYFSYDVKMKEKGDIPEGYSVSREKKERFSLILESASTNQTSMYLCASFPNSNTEAFFGQGTRLTVV.